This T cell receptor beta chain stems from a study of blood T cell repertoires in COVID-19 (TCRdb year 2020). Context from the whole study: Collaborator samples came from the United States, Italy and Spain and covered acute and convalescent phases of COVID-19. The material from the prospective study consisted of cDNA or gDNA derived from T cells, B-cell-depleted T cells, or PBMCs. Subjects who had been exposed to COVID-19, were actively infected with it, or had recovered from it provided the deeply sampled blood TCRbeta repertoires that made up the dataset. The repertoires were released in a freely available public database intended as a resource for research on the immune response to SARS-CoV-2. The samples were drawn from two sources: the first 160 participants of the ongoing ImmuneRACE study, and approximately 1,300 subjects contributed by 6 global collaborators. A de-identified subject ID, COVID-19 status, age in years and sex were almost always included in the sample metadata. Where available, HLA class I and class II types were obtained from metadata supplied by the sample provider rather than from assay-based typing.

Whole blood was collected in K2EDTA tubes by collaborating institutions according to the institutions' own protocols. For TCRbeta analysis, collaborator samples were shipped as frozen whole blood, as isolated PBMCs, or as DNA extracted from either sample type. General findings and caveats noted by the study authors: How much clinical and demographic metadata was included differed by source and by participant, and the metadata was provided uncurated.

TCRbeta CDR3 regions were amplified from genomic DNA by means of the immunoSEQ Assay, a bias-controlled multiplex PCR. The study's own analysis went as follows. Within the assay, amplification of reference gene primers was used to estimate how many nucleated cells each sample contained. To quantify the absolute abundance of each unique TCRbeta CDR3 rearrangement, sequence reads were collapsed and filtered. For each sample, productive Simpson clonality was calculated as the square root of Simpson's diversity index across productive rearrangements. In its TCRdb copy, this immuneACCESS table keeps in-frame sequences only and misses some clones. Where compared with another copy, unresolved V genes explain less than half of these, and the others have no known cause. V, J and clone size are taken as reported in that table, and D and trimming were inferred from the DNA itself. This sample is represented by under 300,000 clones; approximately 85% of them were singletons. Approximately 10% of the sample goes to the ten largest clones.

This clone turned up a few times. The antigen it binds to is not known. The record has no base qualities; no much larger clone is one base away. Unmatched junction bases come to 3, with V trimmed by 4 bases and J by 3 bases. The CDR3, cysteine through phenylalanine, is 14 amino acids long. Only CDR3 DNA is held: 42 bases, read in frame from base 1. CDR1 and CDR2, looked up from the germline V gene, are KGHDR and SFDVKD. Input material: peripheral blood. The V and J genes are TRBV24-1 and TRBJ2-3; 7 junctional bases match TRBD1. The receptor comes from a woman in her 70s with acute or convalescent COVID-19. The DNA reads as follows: TGTGCCACCAGTGACCCACAGGGGACAGATACGCAGTATTTT. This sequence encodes CATSDPQGTDTQYF.